This record concerns one T cell receptor (beta chain) sequence. Looked up from germline, CDR1 is SGHTA and CDR2 is FQGNSA. CDR3 length: 15 amino acids. V gave up 3 bases and J gave up 4 bases; unmatched junction bases: 4. Assay used: immunoSEQ multiplex PCR; TCRdb lists only in-frame clones, some missing. Among some 80,000 clones listed, roughly 98% were seen once. This specimen belongs to a study of Tregs in tolerant kidney transplant recipients. This material consisted of CD4+ T cells from blood, taken before the transplant. V is TRBV7-2 and J is TRBJ2-1; 9 nucleotides line up with TRBD2. The sequence came from a human donor who received a combined kidney and bone marrow transplant. CDR3: CASSFSGGTYNEQFF. The CDR3 nucleotides are TGTGCCAGCAGCTTCAGCGGGGGGACTTACAATGAGCAGTTCTTC.